The rows below give T cell receptor beta chains drawn from one sample of a study of radiation and T cells in renal cell carcinoma. The assay was immunoSEQ multiplex PCR, and TCRdb's table has in-frame clones only and misses some. The profile shows around 180,000 clones, about nine tenths of them singletons. The sequencing here drew on blood, taken from a patient whose treatment included radiotherapy and nephrectomy. These receptor sequences come from a woman in her fifties or sixties with renal cell carcinoma. CDR3s include the opening cysteine and the closing phenylalanine or tryptophan.

V	J	CDR3
TRBV2	TRBJ1-1	CASSEDRGWTSAFF
TRBV5-4	TRBJ2-2	CASSLWRGALNTGELFF
TRBV19	TRBJ2-5	CASSEQGETQYF
TRBV7-3	TRBJ2-3	CASSITSGGDTQYF
TRBV7-9	TRBJ2-4	CASSHGDREQNIQYF
TRBV7-9	TRBJ1-6	CASSDTGGNSPLHF
TRBV6-1	TRBJ1-4	CATRRRGAANEKLFF
TRBV28	TRBJ1-2	CASSPLSGIYGYTF
TRBV19	TRBJ1-1	CASSPDRGADTEAFF
TRBV27	TRBJ2-4	CASRHEGGSGYSKNIQYF
TRBV7-2	TRBJ2-7	CASSLGATETYEQYF
TRBV5-6	TRBJ2-7	CASSLGPGTYEQYF
TRBV6-1	TRBJ1-1	CASVGDPSVPFF
TRBV19	TRBJ1-1	CASSTQMNTEAFF
TRBV2	TRBJ1-6	CASSELGGLGSPLHF
TRBV7-9	TRBJ1-1	CASRNRGNTEAFF
TRBV19	TRBJ1-1	CASSTTANTEAFF
TRBV5-4	TRBJ2-7	CASSLEGDTRTYEQYF
TRBV5-4	TRBJ2-6	CASSLDRVGSGANVLTF
TRBV14	TRBJ2-7	CASSPRPGSTYEQYF
TRBV7-8	TRBJ1-2	CASSLGGTGIGYTF